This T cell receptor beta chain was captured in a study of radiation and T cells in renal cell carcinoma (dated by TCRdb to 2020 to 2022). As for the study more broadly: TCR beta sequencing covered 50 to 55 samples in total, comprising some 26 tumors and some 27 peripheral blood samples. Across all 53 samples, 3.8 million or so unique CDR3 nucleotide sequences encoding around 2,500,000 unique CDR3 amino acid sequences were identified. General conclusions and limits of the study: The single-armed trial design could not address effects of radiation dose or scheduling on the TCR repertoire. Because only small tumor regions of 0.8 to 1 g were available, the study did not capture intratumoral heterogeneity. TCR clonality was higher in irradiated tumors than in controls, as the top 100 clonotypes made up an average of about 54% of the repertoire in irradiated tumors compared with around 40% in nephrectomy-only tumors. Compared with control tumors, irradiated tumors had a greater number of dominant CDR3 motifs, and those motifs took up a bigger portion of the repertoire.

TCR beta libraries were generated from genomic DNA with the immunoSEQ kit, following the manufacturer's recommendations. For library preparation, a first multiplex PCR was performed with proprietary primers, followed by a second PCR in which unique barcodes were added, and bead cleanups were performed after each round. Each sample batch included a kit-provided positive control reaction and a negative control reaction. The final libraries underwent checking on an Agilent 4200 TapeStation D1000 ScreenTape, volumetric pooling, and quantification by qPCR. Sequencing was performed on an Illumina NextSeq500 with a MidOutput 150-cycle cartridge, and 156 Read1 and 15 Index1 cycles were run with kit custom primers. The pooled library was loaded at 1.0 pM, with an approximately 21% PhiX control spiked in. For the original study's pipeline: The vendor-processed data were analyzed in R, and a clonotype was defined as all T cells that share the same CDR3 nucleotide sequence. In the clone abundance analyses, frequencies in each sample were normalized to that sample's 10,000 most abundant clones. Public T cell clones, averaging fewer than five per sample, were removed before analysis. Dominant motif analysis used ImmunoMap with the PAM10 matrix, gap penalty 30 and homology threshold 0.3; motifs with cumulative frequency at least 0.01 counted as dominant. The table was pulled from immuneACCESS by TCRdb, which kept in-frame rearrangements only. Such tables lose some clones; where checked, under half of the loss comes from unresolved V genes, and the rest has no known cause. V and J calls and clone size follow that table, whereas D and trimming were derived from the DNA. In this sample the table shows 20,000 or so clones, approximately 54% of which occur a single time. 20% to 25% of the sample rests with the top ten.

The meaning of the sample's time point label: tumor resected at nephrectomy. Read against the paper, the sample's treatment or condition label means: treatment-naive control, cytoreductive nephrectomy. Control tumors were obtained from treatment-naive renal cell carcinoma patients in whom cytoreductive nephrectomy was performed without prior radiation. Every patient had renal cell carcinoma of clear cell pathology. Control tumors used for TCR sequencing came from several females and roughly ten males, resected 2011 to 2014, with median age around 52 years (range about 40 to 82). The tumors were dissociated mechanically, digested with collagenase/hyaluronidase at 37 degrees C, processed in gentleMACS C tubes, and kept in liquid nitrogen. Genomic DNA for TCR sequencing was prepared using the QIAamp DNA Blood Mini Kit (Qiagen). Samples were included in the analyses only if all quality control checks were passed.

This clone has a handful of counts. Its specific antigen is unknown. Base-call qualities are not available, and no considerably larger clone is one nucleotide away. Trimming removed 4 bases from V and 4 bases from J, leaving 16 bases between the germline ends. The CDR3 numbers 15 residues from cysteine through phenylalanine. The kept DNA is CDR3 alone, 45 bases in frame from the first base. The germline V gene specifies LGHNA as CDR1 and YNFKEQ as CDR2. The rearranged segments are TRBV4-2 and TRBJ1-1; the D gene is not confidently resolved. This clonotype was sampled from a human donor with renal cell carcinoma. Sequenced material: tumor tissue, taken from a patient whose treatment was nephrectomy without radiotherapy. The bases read TGTGCCAGCAGCCGATCACAAGGAACTGGCACTGAAGCTTTCTTT. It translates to CASSRSQGTGTEAFF.